The present TCR beta chain was sequenced within a study of regulatory T cells in long-lasting Graves disease. Across the whole study: Prior antithyroid drug treatment in newly diagnosed Graves' patients lasted under 3 months.

Time point of the sample: newly diagnosed GD, antithyroid drugs for less than 3 months. The TCR library was made from RNA extracted from PBMCs. Each patient gave approximately 8.8 milliliters of EDTA-anticoagulated peripheral blood. HTBI primers from iRepertoire and Arm-PCR of CDR3 regions yielded the TCR beta libraries. Each CDR3 protein is one row after TCRdb ran MiXCR on the multiplex PCR reads. The table has 450,000 to 600,000 distinct CDR3 sequences, 15% to 20% seen once. This sample was shared with a second study, whose subject was T cells in Graves' hyperthyroidism and ophthalmopathy. As reported in that work: Most thyroid clonotypes expanded above 0.001 appeared in blood too.

This specimen was peripheral blood mononuclear cells (PBMCs), taken at new diagnosis, from a patient treated with antithyroid drugs. The sequence came from a man aged 40-49 years with Graves disease.

The CDR3 region is CASSLVPSGSYEQYF. CDR3 nucleotide sequence: TGTGCCAGCAGCTTAGTACCTAGCGGGAGCTACGAGCAGTACTTC. The V gene is TRBV13, the J gene TRBJ2-7, with 10 bases that match TRBD2. Looked up from germline, CDR1 is PRHDT and CDR2 is FYEKMQ (reference sequence). V lost 1 base, J lost 3 bases, and 3 bases stayed unmatched. The CDR3 has 15 amino acids. Based on the CDR3 plus reference TRBV13 and TRBJ2-7, the full variable domain is AAGVIQSPRHLIKEKRETATLKCYPIPRHDTVYWYQQGPGQDPQFLISFYEKMQSDKGSIPDRFSAQQFSDYHSELNMSSLELGDSALYFCASSLVPSGSYEQYFGPGTRLTVT.